Shown below are 5 T cell receptor beta chains from a single sample sequenced in a study of CD8 T cells in Susac syndrome. Reverse transcription of roughly 0.5 to 1 ug RNA was carried out with random hexamers. One entry per CDR3 protein, called by TCRdb with MiXCR from the immunoSEQ multiplex PCR reads. This table holds about 110,000 distinct CDR3 sequences, 94% found once. The specimen was CD8+ T cells from PBMCs. The receptors were sampled from a human donor with Susac syndrome.

Worth noting for this clonotype: The junction does not match germline at one end; this may be a read error. The V call is TRBV4-3, the J call TRBJ2-1, with no clear D. CDR1 and CDR2 (germline): LGHNA, YSLEER. There are 15 residues in the CDR3. Here the CDR3 DNA reads TGCGCCAGCAGCATCAGACGAGACTCCCACAATGAGCAGTTCTTC. Translation gives CASSIRRDSHNEQFF.

The chain recombines TRBV6-1 with TRBJ2-2; 7 bases are a match to TRBD1. The CDR3 spans 15 residues. CDR1 and CDR2 from the germline V gene are MNHNS and SASEGT. V lost 2 bases and J lost 5; bases outside the gene matches: 5. CDR3: CASSEPLQGTGELFF. The CDR3 nucleotides are TGTGCCAGCAGTGAACCCCTACAGGGGACCGGGGAGCTGTTTTTT.

The CDR3 is CASSSQDGGPTDTQYF. CDR3 nucleotides: TGTGCCAGCAGCTCCCAAGACGGGGGCCCCACAGATACGCAGTATTTT. This sequence joins TRBV7-2 and TRBJ2-3; the D call may be TRBD1 or TRBD2 (6 bases each). Germline V gene sequence: CDR1 SGHTA, CDR2 FQGNSA. V was clipped by 4 bases and J by 2 bases, with 16 bases between them. This CDR3 is 16 amino acids long.

The J gene is TRBJ1-1, the V gene TRBV19, with unresolved D. The ends were cut back, 11 bases at V and 1 base at J, with 14 bases in the middle. This CDR3 contains 13 residues. Germline CDR1 is LNHDA and CDR2 is SQIVND (reference sequence). The CDR3 DNA reads as TGTGCCGTCCCCGAAGGTCGGAACACTGAAGCTTTCTTT. Amino acids: CAVPEGRNTEAFF.

The rearrangement links TRBV6-5 to TRBJ2-2; D gene unclear. Germline loops: CDR1 MNHEY, CDR2 SVGAGI. The CDR3 has 13 residues. V lost 3 bases to trimming and J lost 7 bases, with 9 bases between them. CDR3 protein: CASSYGGRGELFF. CDR3 in DNA: TGTGCCAGCAGTTATGGCGGTCGCGGGGAGCTGTTTTTT.